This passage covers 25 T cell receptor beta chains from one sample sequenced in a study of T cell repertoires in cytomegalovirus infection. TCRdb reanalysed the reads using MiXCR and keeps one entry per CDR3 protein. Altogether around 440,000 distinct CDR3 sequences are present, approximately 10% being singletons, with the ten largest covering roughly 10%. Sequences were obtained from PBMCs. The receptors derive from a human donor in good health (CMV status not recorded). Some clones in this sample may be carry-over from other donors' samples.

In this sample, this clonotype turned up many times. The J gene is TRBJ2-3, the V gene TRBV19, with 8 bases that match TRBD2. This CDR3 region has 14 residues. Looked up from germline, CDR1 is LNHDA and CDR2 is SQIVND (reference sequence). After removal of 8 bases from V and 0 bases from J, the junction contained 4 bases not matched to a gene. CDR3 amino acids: CASQRELSTDTQYF. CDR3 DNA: TGTGCCAGTCAGCGGGAGTTGAGCACAGATACGCAGTATTTT.

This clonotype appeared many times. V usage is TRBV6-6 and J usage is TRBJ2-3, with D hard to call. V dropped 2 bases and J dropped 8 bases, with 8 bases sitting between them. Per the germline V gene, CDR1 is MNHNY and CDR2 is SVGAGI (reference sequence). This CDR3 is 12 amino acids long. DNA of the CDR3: TGTGCCAGCAGTTACGAGACGGGTACGCAGTATTTT. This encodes CASSYETGTQYF.

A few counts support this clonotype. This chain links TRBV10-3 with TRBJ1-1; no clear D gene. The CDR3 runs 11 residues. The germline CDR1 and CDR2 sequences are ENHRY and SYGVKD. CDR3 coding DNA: TGTGCATGCAGCATGAACACTGAAGCTTTCTTT. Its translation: CACSMNTEAFF.

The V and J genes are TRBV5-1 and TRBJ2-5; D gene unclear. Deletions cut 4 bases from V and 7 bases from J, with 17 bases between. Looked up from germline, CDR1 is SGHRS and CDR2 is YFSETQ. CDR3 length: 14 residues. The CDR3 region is CASSLPMDPGTQYF. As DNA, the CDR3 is TGCGCCAGCAGCCTCCCCATGGACCCCGGGACCCAGTACTTC.

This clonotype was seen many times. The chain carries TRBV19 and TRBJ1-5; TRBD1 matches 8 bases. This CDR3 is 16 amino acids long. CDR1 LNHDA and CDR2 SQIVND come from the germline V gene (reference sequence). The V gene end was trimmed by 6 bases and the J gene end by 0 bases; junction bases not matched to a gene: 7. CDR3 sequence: CASRRTGPYSNQPQHF. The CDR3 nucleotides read TGTGCCAGTAGAAGGACAGGGCCGTATAGCAATCAGCCCCAGCATTTT. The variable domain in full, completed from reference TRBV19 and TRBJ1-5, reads DGGITQSPKYLFRKEGQNVTLSCEQNLNHDAMYWYRQDPGQGLRLIYYSQIVNDFQKGDIAEGYSVSREKKESFPLTVTSAQKNPTAFYLCASRRTGPYSNQPQHFGDGTRLSIL.

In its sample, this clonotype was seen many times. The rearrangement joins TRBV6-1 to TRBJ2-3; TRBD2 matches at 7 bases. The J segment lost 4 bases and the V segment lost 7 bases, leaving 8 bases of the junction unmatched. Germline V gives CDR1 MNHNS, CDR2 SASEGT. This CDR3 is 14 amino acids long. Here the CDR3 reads CASNSGGSPDTQYF. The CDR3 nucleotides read TGTGCCAGCAATTCGGGCGGGAGCCCAGATACGCAGTATTTT.

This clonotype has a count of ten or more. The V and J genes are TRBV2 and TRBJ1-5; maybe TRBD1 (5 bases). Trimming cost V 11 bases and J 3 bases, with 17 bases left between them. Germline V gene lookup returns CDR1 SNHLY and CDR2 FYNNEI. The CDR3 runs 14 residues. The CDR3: CAGRGTPDNQPQHF. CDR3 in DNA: TGTGCCGGTCGAGGGACTCCCGACAATCAGCCCCAGCATTTT. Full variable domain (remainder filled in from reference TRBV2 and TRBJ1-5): EPEVTQTPSHQVTQMGQEVILRCVPISNHLYFYWYRQILGQKVEFLVSFYNNEISEKSEIFDDQFSVERPDGSNFTLKIRSTKLEDSAMYFCAGRGTPDNQPQHFGDGTRLSIL.

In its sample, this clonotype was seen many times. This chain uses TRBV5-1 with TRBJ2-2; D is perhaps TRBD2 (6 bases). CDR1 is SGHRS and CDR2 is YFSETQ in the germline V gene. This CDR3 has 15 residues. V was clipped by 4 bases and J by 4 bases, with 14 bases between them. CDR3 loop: CASSRDSLGTGELFF. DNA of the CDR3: TGCGCCAGCAGCAGGGACTCACTCGGCACCGGGGAGCTGTTTTTT. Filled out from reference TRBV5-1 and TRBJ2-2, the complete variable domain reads KAGVTQTPRYLIKTRGQQVTLSCSPISGHRSVSWYQQTPGQGLQFLFEYFSETQRNKGNFPGRFSGRQFSNSRSEMNVSTLELGDSALYLCASSRDSLGTGELFFGEGSRLTVL.

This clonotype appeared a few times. CDR3 residues: CASSVTGGNTIYF. The CDR3 DNA reads TGTGCCAGCAGCGTAACGGGAGGAAACACCATATATTTT. V is TRBV9 and J is TRBJ1-3; D gene unclear. Looked up from germline, CDR1 is SGDLS and CDR2 is YYNGEE. This CDR3 contains 13 residues. Trimming removed 1 base from V and 4 bases from J, with 6 bases in between.

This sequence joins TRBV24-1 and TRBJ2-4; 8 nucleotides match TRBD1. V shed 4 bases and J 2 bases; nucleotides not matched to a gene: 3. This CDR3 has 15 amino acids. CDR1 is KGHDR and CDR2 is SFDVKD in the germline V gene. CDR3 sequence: CATSEGTGPKNIQYF. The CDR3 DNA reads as TGTGCCACCAGTGAGGGGACAGGTCCCAAAAACATTCAGTACTTC.

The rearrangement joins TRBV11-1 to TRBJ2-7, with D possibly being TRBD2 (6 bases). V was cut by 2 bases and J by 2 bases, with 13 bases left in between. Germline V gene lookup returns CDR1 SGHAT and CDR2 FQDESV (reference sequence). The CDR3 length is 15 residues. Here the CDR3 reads CASSLRRVSPYEQYF. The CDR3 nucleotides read TGTGCCAGCAGCTTAAGGAGGGTGTCACCCTACGAGCAGTACTTC.

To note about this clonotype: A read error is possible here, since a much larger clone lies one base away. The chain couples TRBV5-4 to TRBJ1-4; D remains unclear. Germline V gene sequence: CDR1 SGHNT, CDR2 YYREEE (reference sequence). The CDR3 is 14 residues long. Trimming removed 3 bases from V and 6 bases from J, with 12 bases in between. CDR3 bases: TGTGCCAGCAGCTCCAGGACGGTGCATGAAAAACTGTTTTTT. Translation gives CASSSRTVHEKLFF.

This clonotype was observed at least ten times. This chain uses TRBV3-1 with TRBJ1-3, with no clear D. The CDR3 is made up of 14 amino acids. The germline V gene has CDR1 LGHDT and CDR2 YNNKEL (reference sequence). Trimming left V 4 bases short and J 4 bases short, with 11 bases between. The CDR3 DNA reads TGTGCCAGCAGCCCTGCGGCTTTGGGAAACACCATATATTTT. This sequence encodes CASSPAALGNTIYF.

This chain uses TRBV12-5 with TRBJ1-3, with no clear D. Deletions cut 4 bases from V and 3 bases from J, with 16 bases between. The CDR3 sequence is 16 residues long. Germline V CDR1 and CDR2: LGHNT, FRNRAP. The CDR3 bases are TGTGCTAGTGGTTGGGGTTTCGAGGGCCTTGGAAACACCATATATTTT. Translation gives CASGWGFEGLGNTIYF.

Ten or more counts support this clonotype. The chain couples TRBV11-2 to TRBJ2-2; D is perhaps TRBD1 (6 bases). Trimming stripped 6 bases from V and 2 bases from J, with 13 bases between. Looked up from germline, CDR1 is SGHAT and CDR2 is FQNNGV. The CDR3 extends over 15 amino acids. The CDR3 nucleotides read TGTGCCAGCAGACAGGGACACATAAACACCGGGGAGCTGTTTTTT. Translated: CASRQGHINTGELFF.

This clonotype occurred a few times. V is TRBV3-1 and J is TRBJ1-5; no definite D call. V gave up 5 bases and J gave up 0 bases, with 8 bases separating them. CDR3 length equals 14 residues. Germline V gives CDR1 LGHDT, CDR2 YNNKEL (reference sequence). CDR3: CASSVRNSNQPQHF. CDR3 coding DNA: TGTGCCAGCAGCGTTCGGAATAGCAATCAGCCCCAGCATTTT.

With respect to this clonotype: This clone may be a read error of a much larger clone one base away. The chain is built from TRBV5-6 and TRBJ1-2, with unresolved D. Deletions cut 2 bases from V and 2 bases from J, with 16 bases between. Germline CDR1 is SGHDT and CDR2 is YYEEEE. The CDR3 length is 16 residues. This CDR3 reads CASSFVPSGWNYGYTF. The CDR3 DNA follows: TGTGCCAGCAGCTTTGTGCCCTCGGGATGGAACTATGGCTACACCTTC.

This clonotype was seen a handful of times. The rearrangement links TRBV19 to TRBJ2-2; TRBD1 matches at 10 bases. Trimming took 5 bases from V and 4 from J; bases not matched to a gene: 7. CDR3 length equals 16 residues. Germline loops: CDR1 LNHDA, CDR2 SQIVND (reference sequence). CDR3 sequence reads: CASSVRDRGTTGELFF. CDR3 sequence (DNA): TGTGCCAGTAGTGTCCGGGACAGGGGTACCACCGGGGAGCTGTTTTTT.

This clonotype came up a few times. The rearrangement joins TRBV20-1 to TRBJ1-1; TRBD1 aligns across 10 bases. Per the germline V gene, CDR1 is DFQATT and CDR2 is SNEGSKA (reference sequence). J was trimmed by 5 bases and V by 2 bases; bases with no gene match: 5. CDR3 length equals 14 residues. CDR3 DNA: TGCAGTGCTAGAAGACAGGGGGCGCGGACTGAAGCTTTCTTT. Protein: CSARRQGARTEAFF.

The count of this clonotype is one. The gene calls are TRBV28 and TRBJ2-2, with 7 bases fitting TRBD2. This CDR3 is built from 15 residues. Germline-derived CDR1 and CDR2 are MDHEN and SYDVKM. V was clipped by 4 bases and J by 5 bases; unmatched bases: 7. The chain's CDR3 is CASSSWEGLTGELFF. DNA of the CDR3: TGTGCCAGCAGTTCCTGGGAGGGCCTTACCGGGGAGCTGTTTTTT.

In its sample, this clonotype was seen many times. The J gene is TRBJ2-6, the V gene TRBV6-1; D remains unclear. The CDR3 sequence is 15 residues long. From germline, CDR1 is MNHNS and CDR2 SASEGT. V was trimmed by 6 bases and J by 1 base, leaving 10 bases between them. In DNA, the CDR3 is TGTGCCAGCAGCAACGGTGGATCTGGGGCCAACGTCCTGACTTTC. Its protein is CASSNGGSGANVLTF.

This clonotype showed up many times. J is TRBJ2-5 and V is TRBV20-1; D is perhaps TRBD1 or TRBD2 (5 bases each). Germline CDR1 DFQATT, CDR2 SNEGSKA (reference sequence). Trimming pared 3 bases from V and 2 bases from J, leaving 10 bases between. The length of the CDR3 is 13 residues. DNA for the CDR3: TGCAGTGCTAGCTGGGGGTGGCAAGAGACCCAGTACTTC. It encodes CSASWGWQETQYF.

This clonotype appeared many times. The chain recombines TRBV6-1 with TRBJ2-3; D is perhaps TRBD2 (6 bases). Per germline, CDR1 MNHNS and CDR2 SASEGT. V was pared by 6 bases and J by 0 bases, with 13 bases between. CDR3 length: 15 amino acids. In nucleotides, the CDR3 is TGTGCCAGCAGCGCGGGACCCAAAAGCACAGATACGCAGTATTTT. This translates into CASSAGPKSTDTQYF.

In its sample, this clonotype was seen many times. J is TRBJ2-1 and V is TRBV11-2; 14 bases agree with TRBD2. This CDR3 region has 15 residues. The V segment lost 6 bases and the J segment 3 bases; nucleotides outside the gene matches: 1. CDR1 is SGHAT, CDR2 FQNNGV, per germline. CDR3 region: CASRGLAGVYNEQFF. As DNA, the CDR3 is TGTGCCAGCAGGGGACTAGCGGGGGTCTACAATGAGCAGTTCTTC.

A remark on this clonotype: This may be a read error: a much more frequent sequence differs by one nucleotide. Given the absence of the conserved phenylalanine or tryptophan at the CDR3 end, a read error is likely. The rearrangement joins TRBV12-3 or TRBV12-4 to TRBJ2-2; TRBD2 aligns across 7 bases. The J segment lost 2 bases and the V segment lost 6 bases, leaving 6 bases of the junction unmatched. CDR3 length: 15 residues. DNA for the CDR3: TGTGCCAGCAGCCGAGGGGAGGGAAACACCGGGGAGCTGTTTTGT. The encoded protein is CASSRGEGNTGELFC.